One TCR beta chain is described in this entry. The table lists this clonotype with a few counts. What antigen it recognizes has not been identified. Base qualities were left out, and no much larger clone turns up one base away. Sequencing took place on an Illumina HiSeq 1500. Using fastp at Q25 and MiXCR, TCRdb reprocessed the public reads and kept productive beta chains. Each entry merges the rows of one CDR3 protein and shows their most common DNA and genes. Across this sample there are around 740,000 distinct CDR3 sequences, with about 40% seen only once. Of the sample, around 2.8% is held by the ten largest clones. The sample is drawn from a study of T cell repertoires in cytomegalovirus infection (dated by TCRdb to the late 2010s). In terms of the full investigation: Because public TCR beta signatures pointed to carriage of CMV infection together with the matching HLA type, the HLA type of each donor mattered for the analysis. Results the study describes overall, beyond this receptor: The ex vivo response was dominated by HLA-C-restricted CMV-specific TCR beta clonotypes, which also provided the single most frequent clonotype in two of eight donors. Cumulative frequency of public TCR beta family members discriminated carriers of CMV infection plus the relevant HLA type in this cohort and an independent approximately 360-donor cohort.

The germline ends are 16 bases apart after V is trimmed by 7 bases and J by 2 bases. Reading the germline V gene gives CDR1 MDHEN and CDR2 SYDVKM. The CDR3 holds 15 amino acids from the cysteine to the phenylalanine. The read is trimmed to its CDR3 DNA, 45 bases read in frame from base 1. The receptor was isolated from a human donor in good health (CMV status not recorded). Some clones in this sample may be carry-over from other donors' samples. The chain couples TRBV28 to TRBJ2-3; the D gene could be either TRBD1 or TRBD2, each agreeing at 6 bases. Sequenced material: PBMCs. The nucleotide sequence is TGTGCCAGCACCCCAGGGGAGGTTGTCACAGATACGCAGTATTTT. This encodes CASTPGEVVTDTQYF.